The next 16 T cell receptor beta chains were all read from a single sample in a study of T cells in localized non-small cell lung cancer. Assay: immunoSEQ multiplex PCR; the TCRdb copy retains only in-frame clones and omits some. The table records tens of thousands of clones, 70% to 90% of them present only once. Sequenced material: peripheral blood, taken before any cancer treatment. These receptors all come from a woman aged 18-55 years with stage III lung adenocarcinoma.

The chain joins TRBV29-1 to TRBJ1-1; D is ambiguous. V lost 8 bases, J lost 5 bases, and 21 bases lay in between. The CDR3 runs 14 residues. Germline values: CDR1 SQVTM, CDR2 ANQGSEA. The CDR3 region is CSSTGVSGGTEAFF. As DNA, the CDR3 is TGCAGCTCTACCGGGGTCTCGGGAGGGACTGAAGCTTTCTTT.

The V gene is TRBV5-1, the J gene TRBJ2-5; no clear D gene. Trimming pared 0 bases from V and 3 bases from J, leaving 6 bases between. In germline, CDR1 is SGHRS, CDR2 YFSETQ. CDR3 size: 13 residues. The CDR3 bases are TGCGCCAGCAGCTTGGAAGGCAAAGAGACCCAGTACTTC. It is translated as CASSLEGKETQYF.

The rearrangement links TRBV6-1 to TRBJ2-1; 11 bases match TRBD2. Germline V gene lookup returns CDR1 MNHNS and CDR2 SASEGT. V dropped 2 bases and J dropped 9; count of bases not matched to a gene: 9. The CDR3 length is 16 residues. CDR3 sequence reads: CASSESLAGGSSEQFF. CDR3 nucleotide sequence: TGTGCCAGCAGTGAATCCCTAGCGGGGGGATCTAGTGAGCAGTTCTTC.

The gene calls are TRBV5-4 and TRBJ2-3; a weak D match, TRBD1 (6 bases). Deletions cut 4 bases from V and 4 bases from J, with 13 bases between. The CDR3 contains 14 residues. Per germline, CDR1 SGHNT and CDR2 YYREEE (reference sequence). The CDR3 spells CASSPDSSSDTQYF. The CDR3 DNA sequence: TGTGCCAGCAGCCCGGACAGCTCTTCAGATACGCAGTATTTT.

The rearrangement joins TRBV5-1 to TRBJ2-2; D is unclear. Per the germline V gene, CDR1 is SGHRS and CDR2 is YFSETQ. The V and J ends lost 2 bases and 1 base respectively, with 6 bases between them. The length of the CDR3 is 14 residues. The CDR3 DNA follows: TGCGCCAGCAGCTTCAGTCAGAACACCGGGGAGCTGTTTTTT. This sequence encodes CASSFSQNTGELFF.

The table lists this clone with a count of one. This chain connects TRBV30 to TRBJ1-2; possibly TRBD1 for D (5 bases). Germline V gene lookup returns CDR1 GTSNPN and CDR2 SVGIG (reference sequence). The V gene lost 1 base and the J gene lost 2 bases, with 8 bases spanning the gap. This CDR3 is 13 amino acids long. The CDR3: CAWSDGGNYGYTF. The CDR3 coding sequence is TGTGCCTGGAGTGATGGGGGGAACTATGGCTACACCTTC.

This chain connects TRBV16 to TRBJ2-5; D is ambiguous. V shed 0 bases and J shed 13 bases, with 12 bases lying between them. The CDR3 is 12 amino acids. Germline CDR1 reads KGHSY; CDR2 reads FQNENV. The DNA of the CDR3 is TGTGCCAGCAGCCAATCGCAACGGGCGACGTACTTC. Translation gives CASSQSQRATYF.

The chain employs TRBV7-6 and TRBJ1-6; D is ambiguous. CDR3 length equals 14 residues. The germline V and J ends were trimmed by 1 base and 10 bases, with 11 bases remaining between them. The germline gives CDR1 SGHVS, CDR2 FNYEAQ. In DNA, the CDR3 is TGTGCCAGCAGCTTAGTATCTGGCGGCTCACCCCTCCACTTT. Amino acids: CASSLVSGGSPLHF.

The V gene is TRBV5-1, the J gene TRBJ1-3, with D possibly TRBD1 on 6 matching bases. Deletions cut 0 bases from V and 3 bases from J, with 16 bases between. Looked up from germline, CDR1 is SGHRS and CDR2 is YFSETQ. The CDR3 runs 17 residues. In DNA form, the CDR3 reads TGCGCCAGCAGCTTGGCCCCACAGGGCCGTGGTGGAAACACCATATATTTT. Its translation: CASSLAPQGRGGNTIYF.

Only one count was recorded for this clone. The chain joins TRBV6-1 to TRBJ2-2; TRBD1 agrees at 7 bases. CDR1 is MNHNS and CDR2 is SASEGT in the germline V gene. J was trimmed by 7 bases and V by 7 bases; bases with no gene match: 9. The length of the CDR3 is 14 residues. CDR3 amino acids: CASTDRVSSGELFF. The CDR3 DNA follows: TGTGCCAGCACTGACAGGGTGTCCAGCGGGGAGCTGTTTTTT.

V gene TRBV11-1 combines with J gene TRBJ2-6; D is possibly TRBD2 (6 bases). With 5 bases removed from V and 2 bases from J, the gap between germline ends came to 10 bases. CDR3 length: 15 amino acids. Germline CDR1 SGHAT, CDR2 FQDESV (reference sequence). The CDR3 is CASSGTGAGANVLTF. The DNA for the CDR3 is TGTGCCAGCAGCGGGACGGGAGCTGGGGCCAACGTCCTGACTTTC.

V is TRBV7-9 and J is TRBJ1-1; possible D gene TRBD1, 5 bases. This CDR3 is built from 14 residues. Trimming cost V 5 bases and J 5 bases, with 15 bases left between them. In germline, CDR1 is SEHNR, CDR2 FQNEAQ (reference sequence). CDR3 sequence: CASSLPGIPTEAFF. For the CDR3, the DNA is TGTGCCAGCAGCCTACCAGGGATTCCGACTGAAGCTTTCTTT.

The chain uses TRBV5-4 and TRBJ2-3; D could derive from TRBD1 or TRBD2 (6 bases each). This CDR3 spans 15 amino acids. The V and J ends lost 4 bases and 4 bases respectively, with 16 bases between them. Looked up from germline, CDR1 is SGHNT and CDR2 is YYREEE (reference sequence). CDR3 sequence (DNA): TGTGCCAGCAGCAGGGACCCGGGGGCCGCAGATACGCAGTATTTT. The encoded protein is CASSRDPGAADTQYF.

DNA of the CDR3: TGTGCCAGTAGGACGACTAGCGGGGGGCGGGTTGAGCAGTTCTTC. Residues: CASRTTSGGRVEQFF. This sequence joins TRBV19 and TRBJ2-1; 13 positions agree with TRBD2. The CDR3 is 15 amino acids. CDR1 and CDR2 (germline): LNHDA, SQIVND (reference sequence). Unmatched junction bases numbered 8, after V lost 6 bases and J lost 9 bases.

The CDR3 sequence: CASSVQGVDGYTF. The CDR3 DNA is TGTGCCAGCAGCGTGCAGGGGGTTGATGGCTACACCTTC. The chain uses TRBV9 and TRBJ1-2; 7 positions match TRBD1. The V gene end was trimmed by 2 bases and the J gene end by 6 bases; junction bases not matched to a gene: 4. The CDR3 runs 13 residues. The germline V gene encodes CDR1 SGDLS and CDR2 YYNGEE. The full variable domain, completed using reference TRBV9 and TRBJ1-2, is DSGVTQTPKHLITATGQRVTLRCSPRSGDLSVYWYQQSLDQGLQFLIQYYNGEERAKGNILERFSAQQFPDLHSELNLSSLELGDSALYFCASSVQGVDGYTFGSGTRLTVV.

The chain has TRBV6-1 and TRBJ2-3; no firm D call. Trimming shortened V by 8 bases and J by 4 bases, and 13 bases separated the two germline ends. Germline-derived CDR1 and CDR2 are MNHNS and SASEGT. The CDR3 runs to 13 residues. The CDR3 DNA is TGTGCCAGCGCCGGCTGGGGTGCAGATACGCAGTATTTT. Translated: CASAGWGADTQYF.